Shown below are 29 T cell receptor beta chains from a single sample sequenced in a study of T cell responses to AZD1222 COVID-19 vaccine. The assay was immunoSEQ multiplex PCR, and TCRdb's table has in-frame clones only and misses some. This table has 84,000 or so clones, over 85% appearing once. Sequenced here: peripheral blood, sampled on day 0 of AZD1222 vaccination. The receptors were gathered from an adult in good health.

V usage is TRBV6-5 and J usage is TRBJ1-1; the D is unclear. The germline V and J ends were trimmed by 7 bases and 1 base, with 4 bases remaining between them. Germline loops: CDR1 MNHEY, CDR2 SVGAGI. This CDR3 spans 11 amino acids. DNA for the CDR3: TGTGCCAGCAAACAGAACACTGAAGCTTTCTTT. It translates to CASKQNTEAFF.

The chain carries TRBV6-4 and TRBJ1-4; D is ambiguous. This CDR3 is 15 amino acids long. Germline V gene data show CDR1 as MRHNA and CDR2 as SNTAGT. The ends were cut back, 11 bases at V and 3 bases at J, with 19 bases in the middle. CDR3 sequence: CALETGGGANEKLFF. The CDR3 nucleotides read TGTGCCCTAGAGACGGGCGGTGGAGCTAATGAAAAACTGTTTTTT.

The chain is built from TRBV7-2 and TRBJ1-1; TRBD1 matches at 8 bases. Germline V gene lookup returns CDR1 SGHTA and CDR2 FQGNSA. The CDR3 is 15 residues long. The ends lost 1 base at V and 7 bases at J; junction bases unmatched: 8. The chain's CDR3 is CASSLGGTGGFEAFF. As DNA, the CDR3 is TGTGCCAGCAGCTTAGGGGGCACAGGGGGTTTTGAAGCTTTCTTT.

The rearrangement uses TRBV5-4 and TRBJ2-4, with TRBD1 matching over 7 bases. Germline loops: CDR1 SGHNT, CDR2 YYREEE (reference sequence). CDR3 length equals 16 residues. With V trimmed by 3 bases and J by 0 bases, 6 bases remained unmatched. The CDR3 spells CASSWKGQLAKNIQYF. The CDR3 DNA sequence: TGTGCCAGCAGCTGGAAGGGACAGCTAGCCAAAAACATTCAGTACTTC.

This sequence joins TRBV19 and TRBJ1-3; the D is unclear. Germline V gene data show CDR1 as LNHDA and CDR2 as SQIVND (reference sequence). The CDR3 is 13 amino acids. The V end was cut by 8 bases, the J end by 0 bases, with 8 bases between. CDR3 DNA: TGTGCCAGTTCCGGGGTCTCTGGAAACACCATATATTTT. As protein: CASSGVSGNTIYF.

This rearrangement joins TRBV14 to TRBJ2-3, with TRBD2 matching 12 bases. The CDR3 extends over 17 amino acids. Germline trimming cut 0 bases from V and 2 bases from J; bases unmatched to any gene: 3. Germline V gene lookup returns CDR1 SGHDN and CDR2 FVKESK. DNA of the CDR3: TGTGCCAGCAGCCAAGATGCTAGCGGGGGGGCCACAGATACGCAGTATTTT. This translates into CASSQDASGGATDTQYF.

The genes are TRBV5-1 and TRBJ1-5; D is unclear. Trimming pared 0 bases from V and 3 bases from J, leaving 4 bases between. The germline V gene encodes CDR1 SGHRS and CDR2 YFSETQ. This CDR3 has 13 residues. The CDR3 sequence: CASSLDNNQPQHF. CDR3 DNA: TGCGCCAGCAGCTTGGATAACAATCAGCCCCAGCATTTT.

The chain carries TRBV6-5 and TRBJ2-7; 7 positions match TRBD1. Trimming at V came to 6 bases and at J to 3 bases, leaving 11 bases not matched to a gene. Germline V gives CDR1 MNHEY, CDR2 SVGAGI. The CDR3 loop spans 15 amino acids. Written as DNA, the CDR3 is TGTGCCAGCAGGCCCGGACAGGTTAATATCTACGAGCAGTACTTC. The encoded protein is CASRPGQVNIYEQYF.

This clone came up once. V is TRBV3-1 (or the pseudogene TRBV3-2) and J is TRBJ1-5, with D perhaps TRBD1 (5 bases). Trimming stripped 2 bases from V and 9 bases from J, with 14 bases between. The CDR3 has 14 amino acids. Germline CDR1 and CDR2: LGHDT and YNNKEL (reference sequence). DNA of the CDR3: TGTGCCAGCAGCCAATTGACGGTGGGGGGGCCCCAGCATTTT. Translation: CASSQLTVGGPQHF.

This chain joins TRBV6-1 and TRBJ2-1, with 9 bases that match TRBD2. Germline V gene data show CDR1 as MNHNS and CDR2 as SASEGT. V trimming: 3 bases; J trimming: 7 bases; junction bases outside the gene matches: 7. The CDR3 runs 15 residues. CDR3 nucleotides: TGTGCCAGCAGTGAGGTAGCGGGGGTAATGAATGAGCAGTTCTTC. It translates to CASSEVAGVMNEQFF.

For the CDR3, the DNA is TGTGCCAGCAGCTTAGCGGGGAGACCGAGCTCTGGAAACACCATATATTTT. It yields the protein CASSLAGRPSSGNTIYF. The V call is TRBV7-9, the J call TRBJ1-3; no definite D call. Germline V lookup: CDR1 SEHNR, CDR2 FQNEAQ (reference sequence). CDR3 size: 17 residues. V was clipped by 0 bases and J by 0 bases, with 12 bases between them.

This clone appeared once. The gene calls are TRBV4-3 and TRBJ2-2; 12 bases match TRBD2. Trimming at V came to 1 base and at J to 0 bases, leaving 9 bases not matched to a gene. Germline CDR1 is LGHNA and CDR2 is YSLEER. This CDR3 has 20 amino acids. The CDR3: CASSQAVLAGGITNTGELFF. DNA for the CDR3: TGCGCCAGCAGCCAAGCCGTCCTAGCGGGGGGGATTACGAACACCGGGGAGCTGTTTTTT.

The V gene is TRBV7-2, the J gene TRBJ1-5; weak D call: TRBD1 (5 bases). CDR1 is SGHTA and CDR2 is FQGNSA in the germline V gene. The V and J ends lost 5 bases and 6 bases respectively, with 11 bases between them. This CDR3 has 13 residues. The DNA of the CDR3 is TGTGCCAGCAGCCCGCGGGGGGGTCAGCCCCAGCATTTT. The encoded protein is CASSPRGGQPQHF.

The CDR3 nucleotides read TGTGCCAGCAGCCTAAGGTACAGGGGCTCCGGTGGCTACACCTTC. Its translation: CASSLRYRGSGGYTF. The chain employs TRBV19 and TRBJ1-2; TRBD1 matches at 7 bases. Germline CDR1 LNHDA, CDR2 SQIVND (reference sequence). After removal of 9 bases from V and 7 bases from J, the junction contained 17 bases not matched to a gene. The CDR3 runs to 15 residues.

The chain carries TRBV10-3 and TRBJ1-1, with TRBD1 identical over 7 bases. The J segment lost 0 bases and the V segment lost 3 bases, leaving 4 bases of the junction unmatched. The CDR3 has 15 residues. The germline V gene encodes CDR1 ENHRY and CDR2 SYGVKD. The CDR3 spells CAISEQGPMNTEAFF. CDR3 in DNA: TGTGCCATCAGTGAACAGGGGCCCATGAACACTGAAGCTTTCTTT.

This chain links TRBV3-1 (or the pseudogene TRBV3-2) with TRBJ2-7; D is unresolved. V was cut by 4 bases and J by 5 bases, with 15 bases left in between. This CDR3 spans 14 amino acids. Germline-derived CDR1 and CDR2 are LGHDT and YNNKEL (reference sequence). The CDR3 nucleotides read TGTGCCAGCAGCCTCTACCGGACCGCGGACGAGCAGTACTTC. It yields the protein CASSLYRTADEQYF.

This chain uses TRBV15 with TRBJ1-1; D is uncertain. V was cut by 2 bases and J by 1 base, with 14 bases left in between. Per germline, CDR1 LNHNV and CDR2 YYDKDF (reference sequence). There are 16 residues in the CDR3. The CDR3 DNA reads TGTGCCACCAGCAGACATAACTTACTCGGGAACACTGAAGCTTTCTTT. Amino acid sequence: CATSRHNLLGNTEAFF.

This clone was found a few times. The chain links TRBV11-2 to TRBJ2-1; D remains unclear. This CDR3 is 13 amino acids long. V was pared by 5 bases and J by 5 bases, with 10 bases between. Germline-derived CDR1 and CDR2 are SGHAT and FQNNGV. CDR3 in DNA: TGTGCCAGCAGCGTAGGGCCCGACAATGAGCAGTTCTTC. This encodes CASSVGPDNEQFF.

This chain joins TRBV9 and TRBJ1-2, with D possibly TRBD1 on 5 matching bases. The CDR3 has 15 amino acids. Germline CDR1 is SGDLS and CDR2 is YYNGEE. Between the trimmed V and J ends, which lost 3 bases and 4 bases, there was a span of 16 bases. DNA for the CDR3: TGTGCCAGCAGCGCCTGGGGCGGGGGAAGCTATGGCTACACCTTC. As protein: CASSAWGGGSYGYTF.

The V gene is TRBV4-1, the J gene TRBJ2-3; 7 nucleotides match TRBD2. This CDR3 is built from 19 residues. Per the germline V gene, CDR1 is MGHRA and CDR2 is YSYEKL. V was pared by 3 bases and J by 3 bases, with 18 bases of the junction left unmatched. The CDR3 nucleotides are TGCGCCAGCAGCCATCTCACTCAACTAGCGAGACTGCAAACAGATACGCAGTATTTT. Protein sequence: CASSHLTQLARLQTDTQYF.

V and J are TRBV14 and TRBJ1-6; D is uncertain. This CDR3 comprises 14 residues. Trimming shortened V by 4 bases and J by 4 bases, and 8 bases separated the two germline ends. Germline values: CDR1 SGHDN, CDR2 FVKESK. The DNA for the CDR3 is TGTGCCAGCAGCCTTGGCGGATATAATTCACCCCTCCACTTT. Residues: CASSLGGYNSPLHF.

A remark on this clone: Other DNA sequences in the same sample also yield this CDR3. The chain joins TRBV18 to TRBJ2-3, with TRBD2 matching 12 bases. The CDR3 extends over 16 amino acids. The germline gives CDR1 KGHSH, CDR2 LQKENI. Trimming took 3 bases from V and 1 from J; bases not matched to a gene: 2. The CDR3 here is CASSPRLAGGTDTQYF. DNA of the CDR3: TGTGCCAGCTCACCGCGACTAGCGGGGGGCACAGATACGCAGTATTTT.

The DNA of the CDR3 is TGTGCCATGGACAATTCACCCCTCCACTTT. Its protein product is CAMDNSPLHF. The rearrangement uses TRBV10-3 and TRBJ1-6, with unresolved D. The CDR3 sequence is 10 residues long. Germline V CDR1 and CDR2: ENHRY, SYGVKD. The V end lost 9 bases, the J end lost 7 bases, and 4 bases lay between the germline ends.

V and J are TRBV4-3 and TRBJ2-1; D unresolved. The CDR3 spans 12 residues. Trimming stripped 1 base from V and 10 bases from J, with 8 bases between. Germline V gene data show CDR1 as LGHNA and CDR2 as YSLEER. The CDR3 nucleotides are TGCGCCAGCAGCCAAGGAGGACGCGAGCAGTTCTTC. It codes for CASSQGGREQFF.

Only one count was recorded for this clone. The rearrangement joins TRBV12-3 or TRBV12-4 to TRBJ1-2; 11 nucleotides align to TRBD1. V shed 6 bases, J shed 4 bases, and the junction held 1 base outside the gene matches. The CDR3 is 13 residues long. CDR3 region: CASRDRGPYGYTF. The CDR3 coding sequence is TGTGCCAGCAGGGACAGGGGGCCCTATGGCTACACCTTC.

V usage is TRBV29-1 and J usage is TRBJ2-3; no definite D call. Germline CDR1 reads SQVTM; CDR2 reads ANQGSEA. The CDR3 totals 13 residues. Trimming cost V 7 bases and J 1 base, with 12 bases left between them. The CDR3 nucleotides are TGCAGCGCCGGACCCACCGGCACAGATACGCAGTATTTT. Encoded protein: CSAGPTGTDTQYF.

The chain joins TRBV14 to TRBJ2-2; D could derive from TRBD1 or TRBD2 (6 bases each). CDR3 length: 14 residues. Trimming took off 4 bases at V and 3 bases at J, with 9 bases between the two ends. Looked up from germline, CDR1 is SGHDN and CDR2 is FVKESK. CDR3 sequence: CASSPRGDTGELFF. For the CDR3, the DNA is TGTGCCAGCAGCCCAAGGGGGGACACCGGGGAGCTGTTTTTT.

This chain connects TRBV18 to TRBJ1-1, with no clear D. Trimming took off 1 base at V and 0 bases at J, with 12 bases between the two ends. The V gene's germline CDR1 is KGHSH and CDR2 LQKENI. The CDR3 covers 16 residues. The CDR3 DNA sequence: TGTGCCAGCTCACCACTTTCAAGTTCCATGAACACTGAAGCTTTCTTT. This sequence encodes CASSPLSSSMNTEAFF.

Details on this clone: Other DNA sequences in this sample translate to the same CDR3. The rearrangement joins TRBV19 to TRBJ1-2, with 7 bases fitting TRBD1. The CDR3 sequence is 12 residues long. The germline V gene has CDR1 LNHDA and CDR2 SQIVND (reference sequence). V trimming: 6 bases; J trimming: 4 bases; junction bases outside the gene matches: 2. The CDR3 nucleotides read TGTGCCAGTAGCCGACAGGGCTATGGCTACACCTTC. It codes for CASSRQGYGYTF. Looking up the rest from reference TRBV19 and TRBJ1-2 gives the full variable domain: DGGITQSPKYLFRKEGQNVTLSCEQNLNHDAMYWYRQDPGQGLRLIYYSQIVNDFQKGDIAEGYSVSREKKESFPLTVTSAQKNPTAFYLCASSRQGYGYTFGSGTRLTVV.